The 10 T cell receptor beta chains reported below all come from one sample, sequenced in a study of shared clonotypes between healthy human individuals. Produced via immunoSEQ multiplex PCR; TCRdb's table is partial and in-frame only. The data hold a few million clones, with over 85% observed a single time. The sequenced sample consisted of naive CD4+ T cells sorted from blood. This sample's subset: CD45RA+ positively selected. The receptors derive from a man aged 18 to 30 in good health.

V is TRBV30 and J is TRBJ1-2; D remains ambiguous. CDR3 size: 13 residues. The germline V gene encodes CDR1 GTSNPN and CDR2 SVGIG (reference sequence). The V and J ends lost 2 bases and 5 bases respectively, with 12 bases between them. Here the CDR3 DNA reads TGTGCCTGGAGTAATTACGGACCGTATGGCTACACCTTC. Amino acids: CAWSNYGPYGYTF.

This sequence joins TRBV6-1 and TRBJ1-6; D ambiguous. Germline V gene data show CDR1 as MNHNS and CDR2 as SASEGT. Trimming removed 4 bases from V and 11 bases from J, with 12 bases in between. The CDR3 consists of 13 residues. The CDR3, as DNA: TGTGCCAGCAGTGGGACGGATAGGGCACCCCTCCACTTT. This encodes CASSGTDRAPLHF.

The chain combines TRBV27 with TRBJ1-6; D is uncertain. The CDR3 consists of 15 residues. V lost 4 bases and J lost 4, with 11 bases in between. Germline assignment: CDR1 MNHEY and CDR2 SMNVEV (reference sequence). CDR3 in DNA: TGTGCCAGCAGTTACGGGAGTCCGTATAATTCACCCCTCCACTTT. Translated, it gives CASSYGSPYNSPLHF.

Of note for this clone: The sample holds other DNA sequences that translate to the same CDR3. J is TRBJ2-5 and V is TRBV7-2; D call uncertain. From germline, CDR1 is SGHTA and CDR2 FQGNSA. V dropped 1 base and J dropped 3 bases, with 6 bases sitting between them. The CDR3 runs to 13 residues. CDR3 DNA sequence: TGTGCCAGCAGCTTAGGAGCGAAAGAGACCCAGTACTTC. Its protein is CASSLGAKETQYF. The full variable domain, rest sourced from reference TRBV7-2 and TRBJ2-5, is GAGVSQSPSNKVTEKGKDVELRCDPISGHTALYWYRQSLGQGLEFLIYFQGNSAPDKSGLPSDRFSAERTGGSVSTLTIQRTQQEDSAVYLCASSLGAKETQYFGPGTRLLVL.

The chain has TRBV7-9 and TRBJ1-6; TRBD1 agrees at 7 bases. This CDR3 is built from 15 residues. Losses at the gene ends were 5 bases for V and 7 bases for J; bases not matched to a gene: 8. Germline V gives CDR1 SEHNR, CDR2 FQNEAQ (reference sequence). CDR3 bases: TGTGCCAGCAGCCGCGGACAGGCTGGGAATTCACCCCTCCACTTT. Its protein product is CASSRGQAGNSPLHF.

This sequence joins TRBV6-6 and TRBJ2-1; the match to TRBD2 covers 8 bases. The CDR3 sequence is 13 residues long. J gave up 10 bases and V 8 bases, and 10 bases lay outside the gene matches. The germline V gene has CDR1 MNHNY and CDR2 SVGAGI (reference sequence). The CDR3 DNA reads TGTGCCAGCGCCTTGGTGGTAGCGGGAGAGCAGTTCTTC. Its translation: CASALVVAGEQFF.

This clone was recorded a few times. V gene TRBV25-1 combines with J gene TRBJ1-6; 10 nucleotides line up with TRBD1. This CDR3 is 14 amino acids long. V shed 5 bases and J 14 bases; nucleotides not matched to a gene: 9. Per germline, CDR1 MGHDK and CDR2 SYGVNS. CDR3 sequence reads: CASSPTDRGGTLHF. The DNA for the CDR3 is TGTGCCAGCAGTCCAACGGACAGGGGGGGCACCCTCCACTTT.

This sequence joins TRBV19 and TRBJ1-1; D unresolved. The length of the CDR3 is 13 residues. Trimming shortened V by 10 bases and J by 0 bases, and 12 bases separated the two germline ends. Germline CDR1 and CDR2: LNHDA and SQIVND (reference sequence). CDR3 bases: TGTGCCACTCGCCCCGATATGAACACTGAAGCTTTCTTT. It encodes CATRPDMNTEAFF.

This clone was seen a handful of times. J is TRBJ1-5 and V is TRBV6-5; weak D call: TRBD1 (5 bases). Per the germline V gene, CDR1 is MNHEY and CDR2 is SVGAGI. The CDR3 extends over 14 amino acids. V lost 11 bases, J lost 3 bases, and 17 bases lay in between. The CDR3 region is CAPTWGDDNQPQHF. The CDR3 bases are TGTGCCCCGACTTGGGGGGATGACAATCAGCCCCAGCATTTT.

This chain links TRBV28 with TRBJ1-2; tentatively, D is TRBD1 (6 bases). Germline V gives CDR1 MDHEN, CDR2 SYDVKM. Trimming pared 6 bases from V and 4 bases from J, leaving 15 bases between. CDR3 length: 14 residues. CDR3 in amino acids: CASRGEGGPYGYTF. The CDR3 DNA reads as TGTGCCAGCAGAGGAGAAGGGGGGCCCTATGGCTACACCTTC.